This T cell receptor beta chain comes out of a study of a mutant IDH1 vaccine in newly diagnosed glioma. About the research overall: The vaccination schedule gave patients eight doses in weeks 1, 3, 5, 7, 11, 15, 19 and 23. Patients got their first vaccination 4-6 weeks after radiotherapy alone, or with temozolomide cycles.

Only in-frame clones appear in the TCRdb table, and some are missing; sequencing was by immunoSEQ multiplex PCR. This sample carries about 38,000 clones, roughly 81% of them seen once, and the ten largest clones take about 5.2%. Time point defined: week 23, last vaccination. Every vaccination contained 300 ug of the mutant IDH1 20-mer peptide and was paired with topical imiquimod. General observations from the study: Altogether, around 95% of patients exhibited vaccine-induced immune responses. There seemed to be no relation between pseudoprogression and changes in top peripheral T cell clonotypes.

In the case of this clone: What it binds is not known.

Losses at the gene ends were 3 bases for V and 6 bases for J; bases not matched to a gene: 19. Germline loops: CDR1 LGHNA, CDR2 YNFKEQ. The CDR3 has 20 amino acids. The clonotype was recovered from a man in his forties with glioma. Sequencing used PBMCs, obtained from a glioma patient whose treatment included an IDH1 peptide vaccine. This chain joins TRBV4-2 and TRBJ2-3; 12 nucleotides line up with TRBD2. The CDR3 protein is CASSQELAGGPPVARDTQYF. CDR3 in DNA: TGTGCCAGCAGCCAGGAACTAGCGGGGGGTCCTCCGGTCGCGAGGGATACGCAGTATTTT.